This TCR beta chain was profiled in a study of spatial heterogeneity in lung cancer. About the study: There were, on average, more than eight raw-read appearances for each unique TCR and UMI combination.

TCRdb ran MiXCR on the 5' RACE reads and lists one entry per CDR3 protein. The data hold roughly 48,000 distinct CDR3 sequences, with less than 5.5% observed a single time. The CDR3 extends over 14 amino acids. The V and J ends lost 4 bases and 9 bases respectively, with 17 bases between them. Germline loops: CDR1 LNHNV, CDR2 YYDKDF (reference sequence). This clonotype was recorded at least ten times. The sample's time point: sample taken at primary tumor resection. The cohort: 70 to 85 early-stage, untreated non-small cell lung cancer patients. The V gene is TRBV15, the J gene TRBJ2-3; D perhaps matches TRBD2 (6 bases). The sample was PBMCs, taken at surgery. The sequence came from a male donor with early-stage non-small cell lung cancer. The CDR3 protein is CATSMGTGRGTQYF. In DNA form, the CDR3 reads TGTGCCACCAGCATGGGGACCGGCCGGGGGACGCAGTATTTT.